A selection of T cell receptor beta chains follows, all from one sample in a study of somatic mutations in cytotoxic T cells in rheumatoid arthritis. The table came from immunoSEQ multiplex PCR; TCRdb's copy has only in-frame clones and leaves some out. The sample shows more than 25,000 clones, under 75% of them seen only once. The sequenced sample consisted of CD8+ T cells sorted from blood. The receptors originated from a woman between 18 and 29 years old in good health. CDR3s include the opening cysteine and the closing phenylalanine or tryptophan. A D gene is named only where the DNA matches it firmly. The listing skips clone size in some rows; elsewhere it reads once, few, many or a size class.

D gene	V gene	clone size	J gene	CDR3 protein	CDR3 DNA
.	TRBV28	.	TRBJ1-5	CASSEGGNQPQHF	TGTGCCAGCAGTGAGGGGGGCAATCAGCCCCAGCATTTT
.	TRBV19	.	TRBJ1-5	CASSNGAYSNQPQHF	TGTGCCAGTAGTAATGGGGCTTATAGCAATCAGCCCCAGCATTTT
.	TRBV5-5	.	TRBJ1-2	CASSLALLQGPTPNGYTF	TGTGCCAGCAGCTTGGCCTTGTTACAGGGCCCGACCCCGAATGGCTACACCTTC
TRBD1	TRBV7-3	.	TRBJ2-5	CASSPAPTGWSETQYF	TGTGCCAGCAGCCCGGCCCCGACAGGGTGGTCGGAGACCCAGTACTTC
TRBD2	TRBV6-1	.	TRBJ2-2	CASSGLAGSNTGELFF	TGTGCCAGCAGTGGTTTAGCGGGGTCGAACACCGGGGAGCTGTTTTTT
.	TRBV4-1	.	TRBJ1-5	CASVSLSSAQHF	TGCGCCAGCGTCAGTCTAAGTTCGGCCCAGCATTTT
TRBD1	TRBV5-4	.	TRBJ2-5	CASSVRDRETQYF	TGTGCCAGCAGCGTCCGGGACAGGGAGACCCAGTACTTC
.	TRBV4-1	.	TRBJ2-3	CASSQAKGGANTQYF	TGCGCCAGCAGCCAGGCCAAGGGGGGCGCGAATACGCAGTATTTT
TRBD1	TRBV7-9	.	TRBJ2-7	CASSPRQGWDEQYF	TGTGCCAGCAGCCCTAGACAGGGGTGGGACGAGCAGTACTTC
TRBD1	TRBV5-6	few	TRBJ1-1	CASSFGTGVAFF	TGTGCCAGCAGCTTTGGGACAGGGGTAGCTTTCTTT
TRBD1	TRBV28	.	TRBJ1-1	CASSYRGRNTEAFF	TGTGCCAGCAGTTACAGGGGGCGGAACACTGAAGCTTTCTTT
TRBD1	TRBV5-1	.	TRBJ1-4	CASSYAGTGNEKLFF	TGCGCCAGCAGCTACGCCGGGACAGGGAATGAAAAACTGTTTTTT
TRBD2	TRBV5-6	.	TRBJ2-6	CASSLGLAEVSGANVLTF	TGTGCCAGCAGCTTGGGGCTAGCGGAGGTCTCTGGGGCCAACGTCCTGACTTTC
TRBD2	TRBV7-6	few	TRBJ2-2	CASSREGNTGELFF	TGTGCCAGCAGCCGGGAGGGGAACACCGGGGAGCTGTTTTTT
.	TRBV28	.	TRBJ1-5	CASSPQGLQPQHF	TGTGCCAGCAGTCCCCAGGGGCTTCAGCCCCAGCATTTT
TRBD1	TRBV28	.	TRBJ1-5	CASSLTASGTGEIDQPQHF	TGTGCCAGCAGTTTAACCGCTTCCGGCACAGGGGAAATAGATCAGCCCCAGCATTTT
.	TRBV19	.	TRBJ2-7	CASKDGGSYEQYF	TGTGCCAGTAAAGACGGCGGGTCCTACGAGCAGTACTTC
TRBD2	TRBV10-3	once	TRBJ2-2	CAISPGTSGRNTGELFF	TGTGCCATCAGCCCCGGGACTAGCGGCCGCAACACCGGGGAGCTGTTTTTT
.	TRBV27	.	TRBJ2-1	CASSLYREPYNEQFF	TGTGCCAGCAGCTTGTACAGGGAGCCCTACAATGAGCAGTTCTTC
.	TRBV30	few	TRBJ1-1	CAWSAHRIKNTEAFF	TGTGCCTGGAGCGCACACAGGATCAAGAACACTGAAGCTTTCTTT
TRBD1	TRBV2	once	TRBJ1-1	CASSAGQGYTEAFF	TGTGCCAGCAGTGCTGGACAGGGGTACACTGAAGCTTTCTTT
.	TRBV5-8	.	TRBJ1-4	CASSLVGGRELFF	TGTGCCAGCAGCTTGGTCGGAGGGAGGGAACTGTTTTTT
.	TRBV9	few	TRBJ1-1	CASSVAGGDTEAFF	TGTGCCAGCAGCGTAGCGGGGGGGGACACTGAAGCTTTCTTT
.	TRBV28	.	TRBJ2-2	CASSLKAAAGELFF	TGTGCCAGCAGTTTAAAGGCTGCAGCCGGGGAGCTGTTTTTT
TRBD2	TRBV2	.	TRBJ2-1	CASTGTSGHPSEQFF	TGTGCCAGCACGGGGACTAGCGGACATCCGAGTGAGCAGTTCTTC
TRBD2	TRBV28	.	TRBJ2-3	CASSLGLAGGPRTDTQYF	TGTGCCAGCAGTTTGGGACTAGCGGGAGGGCCTAGGACAGATACGCAGTATTTT
.	TRBV19	.	TRBJ2-7	CASSPGLSSEQYF	TGTGCCAGTAGTCCTGGACTTTCCTCCGAGCAGTACTTC
.	TRBV7-9	.	TRBJ2-2	CASSLALDGANTGELFF	TGTGCCAGCAGCTTAGCGCTGGACGGAGCGAACACCGGGGAGCTGTTTTTT
.	TRBV27	.	TRBJ2-1	CASSFQGPGFDEQFF	TGTGCCAGCAGTTTTCAAGGACCCGGCTTCGATGAGCAGTTCTTC
.	TRBV19	.	TRBJ1-2	CASEHTAGKGYTF	TGTGCCAGTGAACATACAGCGGGCAAGGGCTACACCTTC